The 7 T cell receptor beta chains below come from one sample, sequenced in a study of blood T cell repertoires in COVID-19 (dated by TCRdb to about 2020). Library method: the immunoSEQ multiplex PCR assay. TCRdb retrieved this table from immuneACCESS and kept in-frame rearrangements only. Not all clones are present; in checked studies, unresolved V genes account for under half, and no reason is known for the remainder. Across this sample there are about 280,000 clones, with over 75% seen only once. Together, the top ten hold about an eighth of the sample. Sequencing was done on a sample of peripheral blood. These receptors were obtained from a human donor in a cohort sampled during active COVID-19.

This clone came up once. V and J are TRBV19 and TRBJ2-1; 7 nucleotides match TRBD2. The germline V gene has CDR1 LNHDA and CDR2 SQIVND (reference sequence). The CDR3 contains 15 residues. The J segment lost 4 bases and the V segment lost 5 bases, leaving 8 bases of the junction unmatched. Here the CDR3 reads CASSPSGHYYNEQFF. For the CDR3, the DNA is TGTGCCAGTAGTCCTAGCGGCCACTATTACAATGAGCAGTTCTTC.

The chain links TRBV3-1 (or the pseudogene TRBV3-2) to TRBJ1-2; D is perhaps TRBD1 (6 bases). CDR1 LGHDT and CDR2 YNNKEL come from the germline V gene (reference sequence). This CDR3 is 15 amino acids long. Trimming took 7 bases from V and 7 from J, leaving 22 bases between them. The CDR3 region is CASTLSLTGARGYTF. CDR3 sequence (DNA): TGTGCCAGCACCCTAAGCCTGACAGGCGCGCGTGGCTACACCTTC.

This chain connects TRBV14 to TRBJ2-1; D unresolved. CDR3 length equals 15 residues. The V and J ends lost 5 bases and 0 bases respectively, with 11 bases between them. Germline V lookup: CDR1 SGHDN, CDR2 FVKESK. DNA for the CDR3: TGTGCCAGCAGCGCCGACTTCGCCTCCTACAATGAGCAGTTCTTC. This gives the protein CASSADFASYNEQFF.

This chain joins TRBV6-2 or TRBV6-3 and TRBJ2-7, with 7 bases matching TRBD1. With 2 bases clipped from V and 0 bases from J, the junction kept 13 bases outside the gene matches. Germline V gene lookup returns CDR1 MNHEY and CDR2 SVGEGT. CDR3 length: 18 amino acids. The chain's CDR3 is CASSYGPGQGTASYEQYF. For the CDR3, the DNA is TGTGCCAGCAGTTACGGCCCGGGTCAAGGGACAGCCTCCTACGAGCAGTACTTC.

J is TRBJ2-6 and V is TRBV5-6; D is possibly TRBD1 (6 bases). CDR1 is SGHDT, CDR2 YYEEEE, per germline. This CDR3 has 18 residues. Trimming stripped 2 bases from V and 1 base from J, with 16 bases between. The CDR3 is CASSFYRAVVSGANVLTF. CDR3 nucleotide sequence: TGTGCCAGCAGCTTCTACAGGGCCGTCGTTTCTGGGGCCAACGTCCTGACTTTC.

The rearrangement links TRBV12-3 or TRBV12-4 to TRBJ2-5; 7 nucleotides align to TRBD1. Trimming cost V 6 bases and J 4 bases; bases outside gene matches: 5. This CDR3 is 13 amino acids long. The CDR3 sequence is CASSQQGRETQYF. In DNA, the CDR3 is TGTGCCAGCAGCCAACAGGGGAGAGAGACCCAGTACTTC.

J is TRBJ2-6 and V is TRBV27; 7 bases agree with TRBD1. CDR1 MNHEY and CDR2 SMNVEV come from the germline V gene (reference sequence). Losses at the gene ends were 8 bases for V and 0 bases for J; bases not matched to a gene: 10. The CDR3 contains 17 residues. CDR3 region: CASGPGQLLSGANVLTF. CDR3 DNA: TGTGCCAGCGGACCGGGACAGCTCCTCTCTGGGGCCAACGTCCTGACTTTC.